The entry that follows covers one TCR beta chain sequence. This record comes from a study of Ad26.COV2.S vaccination and SARS-CoV-2 variants. Germline V gene lookup returns CDR1 SGHAT and CDR2 FQNNGV. The CDR3 covers 15 residues. Trimming at V came to 4 bases and at J to 6 bases, leaving 8 bases not matched to a gene. The treatment was: 19 received Ad26.COV2.S at low or high dose, single or two shots; several received placebo; per-sample allocation not given. It was on day 63 after the first vaccine or placebo injection that samples were taken. Using immunoSEQ multiplex PCR, the repertoire was profiled, and TCRdb retains in-frame clones only, with some absent. The sample holds a few hundred thousand clones, roughly four fifths seen once.

The TCR comes from a person between 18 and 65 years old who received the Ad26.COV2.S COVID-19 vaccine or a placebo. The sample here was peripheral blood, taken in a trial of Ad26.COV2.S vaccine versus placebo. The J gene is TRBJ2-1, the V gene TRBV11-2; 8 positions agree with TRBD2. The CDR3, as DNA: TGTGCCAGCAGCTCCTTAGCGGGAAAGGGCAATGAGCAGTTCTTC. This codes for CASSSLAGKGNEQFF.